This TCR gamma chain was documented in a study of Vγ9Vδ2 T cells in congenital toxoplasmosis (dated by TCRdb to 2020 to 2023). Turning to the overall study: Congenital toxoplasmosis was diagnosed using IgG, IgM and IgA serology, Western blot and an in-house interferon-gamma release assay. TCR sequencing was performed on 5 or 6 infected and about 11 uninfected infants at 2 months and on 3 infected and 4 uninfected infants at 1 year. Sequencing of the repertoires was done on samples from infants at two time points: 2 months after birth and 1 year of age. The study compared gamma and delta chain CDR3 repertoires of sorted blood gammadelta T cells between congenitally T. gondii-infected and uninfected infants. The study at large found these results: Two months was the earliest age with enough suitable sample material for TCR repertoire analysis, so newborn repertoires were not sequenced. Germline-encoded fetal-type TRDV2 CDR3 sequences seemed to be more prevalent in infected than in uninfected 2-month-old infants, with an in utero expansion footprint being suggested. Compared with uninfected infants, infected infants at 2 months appeared to have fewer N additions in their TRGV9 and TRDV2 CDR3s, and this was especially true for TRDV2-TRDJ1 sequences. High prevalence of a public TRGV9 clonotype was observed in both infected and uninfected infants. At 1 year of age, repertoire differences between infected and uninfected infants were less clear than at 2 months.

By sample share, this clone is large (0.1 to 1%). Its antigen remains unidentified. The sample holds no much larger clone one base away, and base qualities are not on file. Mothers of both infected and uninfected infants received the same treatment, using spiramycin and/or pyrimethamine plus sulfadiazine plus folinic acid. All infants, both infected and uninfected, were delivered at term after more than 37 weeks of gestation. Roughly 1 mL of blood was turned into PBMCs through Lymphoprep gradient centrifugation, and the PBMCs were then cryopreserved in liquid nitrogen and sent to Belgium. Thawed PBMCs were labeled with Zombie NIR viability dye and stained with CD3, TCR gammadelta, Vgamma9 and Vdelta2 antibodies. Sorting of CD3+ TCRgammadelta+ T cells was performed on a FACSAria III, reaching a mean purity of about 98%. For each sample, the RNeasy Micro Kit was used to isolate RNA from about 10,000 sorted gammadelta T cells. The infants were born to mothers who were enrolled with primary T. gondii infection during pregnancy. The infants' peripheral blood was drawn at an outpatient microbiology and virology center located in Pavia, Italy.

From cysteine to phenylalanine, the CDR3 is 12 amino acids long. Only the CDR3 DNA stays, 36 bases, in frame from base 1. CDR1 VTNTFY and CDR2 YDVSTARD were looked up in the germline V gene (reference sequence). The V end gives up 0 bases and the J end 11 bases, leaving 7 bases in the junction not matched to a gene. cDNA was generated in one tube by template-switch reverse transcription with TRGC- and TRDC-specific primers, using SuperScript II. The TRGC primer was designed so that it binds both the TRGC1 and the TRGC2 constant genes. The KAPA Real-Time Library Amplification Kit was used for TRG and TRD amplification, and AMPure XP bead purification was performed between steps. Index PCR with the Nextera XT Index Kit was used to attach the Illumina sequencing adapters. An Illumina MiSeq running the V2 300 kit was used to sequence the TRG and TRD amplicons, producing 150 bp paired-end reads. The paper's data handling went like this. Before any further analysis, FastQC version 0.11.8 was used to assess read quality. With MiXCR version 3.0.3, reads were aligned to GenBank TRG or TRD reference genes and CDR3 sequences were built. Default MiXCR settings were used, apart from assembling TRDD gene segments from 3 instead of 5 consecutive nucleotides. N additions, CDR3 length, J segment length and clonotype sharing between samples were all calculated using VDJtools version 1.2.1. CDR3 sequences that were out of frame or contained stop codons were left out of the analysis. Infant repertoires were assessed for overlap with previously published fetal, cord blood and adult blood Vgamma9Vdelta2 repertoires. TCRdb reanalyzed the public reads with the CATT caller, and identical DNA sequences were merged afterwards. Here the V and J calls rest on TCRdb's processing, not on the authors' analysis. The sample profile shows hundreds of gamma-chain clones; 2% to 2.5% of them were found once. The ten biggest clones cover about 25% of the sample.

The sequencing input was gamma-delta T cells from blood. This clonotype was obtained from a child under 10 years old born to a mother with Toxoplasma gondii infection during pregnancy, either congenitally infected or uninfected (not recorded which). The chain joins TRGV3 to TRGJ1 or TRGJ2. CDR3 protein: CATWDRRVEKLF. The sequenced DNA is TGTGCCACCTGGGACAGGCGGGTCGAGAAACTCTTT.